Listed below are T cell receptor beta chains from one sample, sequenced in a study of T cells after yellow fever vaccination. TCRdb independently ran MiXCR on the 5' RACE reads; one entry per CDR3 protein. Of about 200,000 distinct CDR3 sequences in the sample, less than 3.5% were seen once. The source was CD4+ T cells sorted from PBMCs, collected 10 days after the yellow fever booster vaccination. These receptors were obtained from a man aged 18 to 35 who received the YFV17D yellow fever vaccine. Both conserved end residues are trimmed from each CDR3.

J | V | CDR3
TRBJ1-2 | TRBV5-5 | ACSLLGADGYT
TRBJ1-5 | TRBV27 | ASSSVADAQPQH
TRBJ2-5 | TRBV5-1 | ASSSTLGRVETQY
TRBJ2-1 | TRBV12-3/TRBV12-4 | ASSLARQGLGNEQF
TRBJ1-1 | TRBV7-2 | ASQPEGHTEAF
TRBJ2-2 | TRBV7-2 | ASSRRDGYTGELF
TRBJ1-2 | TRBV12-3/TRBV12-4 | ASSLNPDSGYT
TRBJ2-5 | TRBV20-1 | SARDWTSGGGETQY
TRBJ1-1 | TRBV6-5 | ASIQGGGTEAF
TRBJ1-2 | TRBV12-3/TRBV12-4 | ASSSGTKRA
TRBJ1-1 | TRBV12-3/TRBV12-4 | ASTWGGTEAF
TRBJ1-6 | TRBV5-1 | ASSLVGPQGNNSPLH
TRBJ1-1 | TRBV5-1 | ASSLQGGSTEAF
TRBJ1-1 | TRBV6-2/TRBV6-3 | ASAYFRGREAF
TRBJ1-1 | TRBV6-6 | ASSYLGSRITEAF
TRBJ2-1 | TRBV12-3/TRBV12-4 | ASSLRLAGSEQF
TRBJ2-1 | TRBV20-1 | SASGTAGYNEQF
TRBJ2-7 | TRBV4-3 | ASSQDYTREQY
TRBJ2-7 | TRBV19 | ASRPGTPYEQY
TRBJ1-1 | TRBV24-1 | ATRRTSNTEAF
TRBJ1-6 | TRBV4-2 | ASSPAGQGGSPLH
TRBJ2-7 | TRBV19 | ASSMVAGSYEQY
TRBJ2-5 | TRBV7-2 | GRVRGGGQETQY
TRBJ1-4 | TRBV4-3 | ASSQEERSNEKLF
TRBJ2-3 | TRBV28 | ASSSHSLFFTDTQY
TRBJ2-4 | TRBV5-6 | ASSLLTGGRIQY
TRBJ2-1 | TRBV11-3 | ASSLGRDREQF
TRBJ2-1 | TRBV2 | ASSGQAYNEQF
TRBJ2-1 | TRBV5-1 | ASSLAGSSYNEQF
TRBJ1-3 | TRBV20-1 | SATRPEGSGNTIY
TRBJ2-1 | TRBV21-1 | ASSKEVVQRSLSNQQF
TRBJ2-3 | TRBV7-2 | ASSLDWQGTDTQY
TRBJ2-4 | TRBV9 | ASSVGVDNIQY
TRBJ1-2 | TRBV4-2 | ASSQEYRGSDYGYT
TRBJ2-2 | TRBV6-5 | ASSPEARALNGELF
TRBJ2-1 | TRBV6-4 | ASSDSYPYNEQF
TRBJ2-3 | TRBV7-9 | ASSPRALTDTQY
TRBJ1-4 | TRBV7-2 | ASSPWTGVSEKLF
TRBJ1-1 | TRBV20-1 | SARSEPGHTEAF
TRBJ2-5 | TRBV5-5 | ASSFWEAKTQY
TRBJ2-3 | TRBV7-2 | ASSWASGVADTQY
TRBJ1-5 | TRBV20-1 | SSRSPNQPQH
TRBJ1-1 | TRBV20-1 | SARGGDTEAF
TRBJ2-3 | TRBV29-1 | SVARDGSTDTQY
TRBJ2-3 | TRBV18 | ASSPVGGDTDTQY
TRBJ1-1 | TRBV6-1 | ASSDRGGDTEAF
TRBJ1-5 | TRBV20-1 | SAAEGGQPQH
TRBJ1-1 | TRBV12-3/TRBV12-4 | ATNFGRNTEAF
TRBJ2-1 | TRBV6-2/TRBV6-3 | ASSTFRGGSSYNEQF
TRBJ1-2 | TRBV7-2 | ASSSQTSYGYT
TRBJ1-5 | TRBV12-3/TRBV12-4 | ASRLGQGGNQPQH
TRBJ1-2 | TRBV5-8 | ASSLGQINYGYT
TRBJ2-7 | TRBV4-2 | ASSSGQSYEQY
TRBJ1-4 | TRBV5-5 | ASSLPHGGEKLF
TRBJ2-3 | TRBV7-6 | ASSLFGGKGDTQY
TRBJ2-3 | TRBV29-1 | SVELGDDTQY
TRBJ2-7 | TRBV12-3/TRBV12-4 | ASSGQGSSYEQY